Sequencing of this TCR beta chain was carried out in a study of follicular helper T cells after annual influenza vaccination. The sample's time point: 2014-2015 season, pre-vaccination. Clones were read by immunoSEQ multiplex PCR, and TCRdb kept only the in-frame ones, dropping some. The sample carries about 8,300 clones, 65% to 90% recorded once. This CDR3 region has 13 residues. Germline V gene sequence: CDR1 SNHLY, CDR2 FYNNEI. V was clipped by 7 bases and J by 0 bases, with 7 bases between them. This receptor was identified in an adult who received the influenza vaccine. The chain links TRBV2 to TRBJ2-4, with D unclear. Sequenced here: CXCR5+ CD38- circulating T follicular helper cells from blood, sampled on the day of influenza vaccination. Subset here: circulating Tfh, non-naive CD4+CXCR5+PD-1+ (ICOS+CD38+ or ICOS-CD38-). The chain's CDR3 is CASTREAKNIQYF. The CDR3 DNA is TGTGCCAGCACTAGGGAAGCCAAAAACATTCAGTACTTC.